This T cell receptor (beta chain) was captured by sequencing in a study of blood T cell repertoires in COVID-19. Study context: Whether acute or convalescent, the COVID-19 samples came from the United States, Italy and Spain. Sources were T cells, B-cell-depleted T cells, or PBMCs; the material itself was cDNA or gDNA.

The CDR3 consists of 13 residues. Deletions cut 3 bases from V and 7 bases from J, with 13 bases between. Data came from immunoSEQ multiplex PCR; TCRdb stores just in-frame clones and leaves some out. Of about 250,000 clones in the sample, around four fifths were seen once. This clone was counted once. This receptor was identified in a middle-aged woman with active or convalescent COVID-19. Sequenced sample: peripheral blood. The rearrangement uses TRBV12-3 or TRBV12-4 and TRBJ2-7; tentatively, D is TRBD2 (5 bases). In nucleotides, the CDR3 is TGTGCCAGCAGTTTGGGCGGACGCGGGGAGCAGTACTTC. Amino acid sequence: CASSLGGRGEQYF.